Presented here are 23 T cell receptor beta chains from one specimen sequenced in a study of blood T cell repertoires in COVID-19. Sequenced by immunoSEQ multiplex PCR; TCRdb stores in-frame clones only, minus some. The table has 150,000 to 200,000 clones, around nine tenths seen once; the top ten hold approximately 13%. Sequenced input: peripheral blood. The receptors shown here come from a woman between 70 and 85 years old with COVID-19, enrolled during active disease.

The chain employs TRBV19 and TRBJ1-2; possible D gene TRBD1, 5 bases. Between the trimmed V and J ends, which lost 5 bases and 0 bases, there was a span of 10 bases. The germline V gene has CDR1 LNHDA and CDR2 SQIVND (reference sequence). The CDR3 is 14 amino acids. DNA for the CDR3: TGTGCCAGTAGTCTCGCGACAGCTAACTATGGCTACACCTTC. Protein sequence: CASSLATANYGYTF.

The chain joins TRBV5-1 to TRBJ2-2; 7 bases are shared with TRBD1. J gave up 2 bases and V 3 bases, and 10 bases lay outside the gene matches. This CDR3 is 17 amino acids long. The germline V gene has CDR1 SGHRS and CDR2 YFSETQ. CDR3 bases: TGCGCCAGCAGCTCTTGGGACCGGGACAGAAACACCGGGGAGCTGTTTTTT. Residues: CASSSWDRDRNTGELFF.

V usage is TRBV7-9 and J usage is TRBJ2-7; a possible D gene is TRBD1 (6 bases). CDR1 is SEHNR and CDR2 is FQNEAQ in the germline V gene (reference sequence). V lost 5 bases, J lost 3 bases, and 14 bases lay in between. The CDR3 loop spans 14 amino acids. CDR3 residues: CASSLGQIIYEQYF. CDR3 nucleotide sequence: TGTGCCAGCAGCCTAGGACAGATCATCTACGAGCAGTACTTC. The whole variable domain, filled in from reference TRBV7-9 and TRBJ2-7, reads DTGVSQNPRHKITKRGQNVTFRCDPISEHNRLYWYRQTLGQGPEFLTYFQNEAQLEKSRLLSDRFSAERPKGSFSTLEIQRTEQGDSAMYLCASSLGQIIYEQYFGPGTRLTVT.

The gene calls are TRBV10-3 and TRBJ1-2; 7 positions match TRBD1. The CDR3 has 12 residues. Germline V gives CDR1 ENHRY, CDR2 SYGVKD. Trimming at V came to 11 bases and at J to 3 bases, leaving 6 bases not matched to a gene. The CDR3, as DNA: TGTGCCTCATCAGACAGGGACTATGGCTACACCTTC. Translation gives CASSDRDYGYTF.

Here the CDR3 DNA reads TGTGCCAGCAGCTTAGGTTCGCAGGGGATCAGGGAGCAGTACTTC. Amino acid sequence: CASSLGSQGIREQYF. This chain joins TRBV7-2 and TRBJ2-7, with TRBD1 as a possible D gene (6 bases). Between the trimmed V and J ends, which lost 1 base and 7 bases, there was a span of 17 bases. This CDR3 spans 15 amino acids. The germline gives CDR1 SGHTA, CDR2 FQGNSA.

The chain employs TRBV30 and TRBJ2-7; the D gene is possibly TRBD1 (6 bases). Trimming cost V 2 bases and J 0 bases, with 8 bases left between them. This CDR3 comprises 13 residues. Germline CDR1 is GTSNPN and CDR2 is SVGIG (reference sequence). The CDR3, as DNA: TGTGCCTGGAGTCGGGGACACTCCTACGAGCAGTACTTC. Residues: CAWSRGHSYEQYF.

The V call is TRBV5-8, the J call TRBJ1-3; D gene unclear. Trimming took off 2 bases at V and 4 bases at J, with 4 bases between the two ends. There are 12 residues in the CDR3. Per the germline V gene, CDR1 is SGHTS and CDR2 is YDEGEE. CDR3 DNA: TGTGCCAGCAGCTTTTCAGGAAACACCATATATTTT. Residues: CASSFSGNTIYF.

This rearrangement joins TRBV9 to TRBJ2-3; 7 bases agree with TRBD1. V lost 4 bases and J lost 2; bases outside the gene matches: 7. Germline V CDR1 and CDR2: SGDLS, YYNGEE. The CDR3 is 15 residues long. The CDR3, as DNA: TGTGCCAGCAGCATAGGGGGCGGAAACACAGATACGCAGTATTTT. It is translated as CASSIGGGNTDTQYF.

The chain is built from TRBV5-4 and TRBJ2-7; 7 positions match TRBD1. CDR1 and CDR2 (germline): SGHNT, YYREEE (reference sequence). The J segment lost 2 bases and the V segment lost 2 bases, leaving 10 bases of the junction unmatched. The CDR3 consists of 16 residues. The CDR3 here is CASSFGPRQGTYEQYF. CDR3 bases: TGTGCCAGCAGCTTTGGGCCAAGACAGGGCACCTACGAGCAGTACTTC.

The rearrangement joins TRBV6-5 to TRBJ2-1; 7 bases align to TRBD2. CDR1 MNHEY and CDR2 SVGAGI come from the germline V gene. The CDR3 length is 11 residues. With 6 bases clipped from V and 14 bases from J, the junction kept 7 bases outside the gene matches. The CDR3 coding sequence is TGTGCCAGCAGCTGGGAGGGCCTTAAGTTCTTC. This encodes CASSWEGLKFF.

The table lists this clone with a count of one. The chain recombines TRBV21-1 with TRBJ2-7; the D call in the table, TRBD1, was not verified against the DNA. TRBV21-1 is recorded as a pseudogene. There are 17 residues in the CDR3. The chain's CDR3 is CASSTEGDPDPNYEQYF. CDR3 DNA sequence: TGTGCCAGCAGCACCGAAGGGGATCCCGATCCCAACTACGAGCAGTACTTC.

The chain combines TRBV7-9 with TRBJ2-7; D ambiguous. The CDR3 loop spans 14 amino acids. CDR1 is SEHNR, CDR2 FQNEAQ, per germline (reference sequence). The V and J ends lost 3 bases and 0 bases respectively, with 9 bases between them. CDR3 residues: CASSFDTSSYEQYF. For the CDR3, the DNA is TGTGCCAGCAGCTTCGACACGAGCTCCTACGAGCAGTACTTC.

V gene TRBV6-5 combines with J gene TRBJ2-7; 9 bases match TRBD1. Germline V gene lookup returns CDR1 MNHEY and CDR2 SVGAGI. CDR3 length: 12 residues. V shed 6 bases, J shed 10 bases, and the junction held 7 bases outside the gene matches. CDR3 sequence reads: CASRQTGGRQYF. In DNA, the CDR3 is TGTGCCAGCAGGCAAACAGGGGGCCGACAGTACTTC.

The chain recombines TRBV6-1 with TRBJ1-2; 10 bases match TRBD1. Per germline, CDR1 MNHNS and CDR2 SASEGT. The CDR3 has 16 amino acids. V gave up 3 bases and J gave up 4 bases; unmatched junction bases: 8. CDR3 loop: CASSDGGTGASYGYTF. The CDR3 bases are TGTGCCAGCAGTGATGGGGGGACAGGGGCCTCCTATGGCTACACCTTC.

This clone was recorded only once. The chain has TRBV6-4 and TRBJ2-1; TRBD1 matches 9 bases. Trimming removed 6 bases from V and 9 bases from J; junction bases left unmatched: 9. The CDR3 length is 14 residues. Germline CDR1 reads MRHNA; CDR2 reads SNTAGT. CDR3 DNA sequence: TGTGCCAGCAGCACAGGGACAGGGACGGGTGAGCAGTTCTTC. This encodes CASSTGTGTGEQFF.

The J gene is TRBJ2-3, the V gene TRBV11-2; 12 bases are shared with TRBD2. Trimming cost V 3 bases and J 3 bases; bases outside gene matches: 7. The CDR3 sequence is 17 residues long. Per germline, CDR1 SGHAT and CDR2 FQNNGV. CDR3 loop: CASSFGTSGRATDTQYF. The CDR3 DNA is TGTGCCAGCAGCTTTGGGACTAGCGGGCGAGCAACAGATACGCAGTATTTT.

This CDR3 reads CASSYHRDRGRADYEQFF. In nucleotides, the CDR3 is TGTGCCAGCAGCTACCACCGGGACAGGGGGCGGGCCGACTATGAGCAGTTCTTC. The chain combines TRBV5-6 with TRBJ2-1; 12 nucleotides match TRBD1. V lost 3 bases and J lost 8; bases outside the gene matches: 15. The CDR3 is made up of 18 amino acids. Looked up from germline, CDR1 is SGHDT and CDR2 is YYEEEE.

The V and J genes are TRBV6-6 and TRBJ2-7; 9 positions agree with TRBD1. V lost 8 bases to trimming and J lost 3 bases; unmatched junction nucleotides: 5. Germline CDR1 is MNHNY and CDR2 is SVGAGI (reference sequence). The CDR3 is 13 amino acids. The CDR3 DNA reads as TGTGCCAGCCTAACGGGACAGGGCTACGAGCAGTACTTC. Protein: CASLTGQGYEQYF.

V gene TRBV6-6 combines with J gene TRBJ1-1; TRBD1 is a possible D gene (5 bases). This CDR3 contains 13 residues. V dropped 4 bases and J dropped 12 bases, with 18 bases sitting between them. The germline gives CDR1 MNHNY, CDR2 SVGAGI (reference sequence). DNA of the CDR3: TGTGCCAGCAGTTCCCAGGGCGGAGGGGCGACTTTCTTT. The encoded protein is CASSSQGGGATFF.

The V gene is TRBV28, the J gene TRBJ1-5; 8 positions agree with TRBD1. The germline CDR1 and CDR2 sequences are MDHEN and SYDVKM. This CDR3 is 14 amino acids long. With V trimmed by 8 bases and J by 7 bases, 10 bases remained unmatched. DNA of the CDR3: TGTGCCAGCCAACCACAGGGGGATGGGCAGCCCCAGCATTTT. It codes for CASQPQGDGQPQHF.

V is TRBV19 and J is TRBJ1-2; no definite D call. The germline gives CDR1 LNHDA, CDR2 SQIVND (reference sequence). V was cut by 3 bases and J by 8 bases, with 10 bases left in between. This CDR3 has 12 residues. The CDR3: CASSMVEAGYTF. The DNA of the CDR3 is TGTGCCAGTAGTATGGTCGAGGCGGGCTACACCTTC.

CDR3 nucleotide sequence: TGTGCCAGCAGCCCCCAGGGGACCCCAGCCAAAAACATTCAGTACTTC. Translating it yields CASSPQGTPAKNIQYF. This chain joins TRBV9 and TRBJ2-4; TRBD1 might be the D (6 bases). The germline V gene encodes CDR1 SGDLS and CDR2 YYNGEE. The CDR3 has 16 residues. V lost 4 bases to trimming and J lost 0 bases, with 14 bases between them.

V and J are TRBV7-2 and TRBJ2-5, with 11 bases fitting TRBD2. The CDR3 consists of 15 residues. Looked up from germline, CDR1 is SGHTA and CDR2 is FQGNSA. Trimming cost V 4 bases and J 5 bases; bases outside gene matches: 6. CDR3 amino acids: CASSSLAGGRETQYF. The CDR3 bases are TGTGCCAGCAGCTCCTTAGCGGGAGGGCGGGAGACCCAGTACTTC.